This T cell receptor beta chain was captured in a study of T cells of healthy individuals. TCRdb itself ran the 5' RACE reads through MiXCR, one entry per CDR3 protein. The table records 60,000 to 70,000 distinct CDR3 sequences, 15% to 20% of them present only once. The CDR3 runs to 15 residues. V gave up 5 bases and J gave up 8 bases; unmatched junction bases: 9. This chain links TRBV12-3 or TRBV12-4 with TRBJ2-2; 9 bases agree with TRBD1. The sequence was obtained from a human donor in good health. CDR3: CASSAGQGMPGELFF. CDR3 coding DNA: TGTGCCAGCAGTGCCGGACAGGGGATGCCGGGGGAGCTGTTTTTT.